Below, 8 T cell receptor beta chains from the same sample are listed, as sequenced in a study of blood T cell repertoires in COVID-19. Libraries were prepared by immunoSEQ multiplex PCR; TCRdb keeps only in-frame clonotypes and omits some of them. This table has about 160,000 clones, around 84% appearing once. Material for sequencing was peripheral blood. Receptor source: a woman aged 45-59 years with COVID-19, enrolled during active disease.

The chain links TRBV5-1 to TRBJ2-5; tentatively, D is TRBD2 (6 bases). This CDR3 is built from 14 residues. The germline V gene encodes CDR1 SGHRS and CDR2 YFSETQ. The germline V and J ends were trimmed by 4 bases and 8 bases, with 18 bases remaining between them. The CDR3 protein is CASSTGTPSETQYF. DNA for the CDR3: TGCGCCAGCAGCACCGGGACTCCTAGCGAAACCCAGTACTTC.

The rearrangement joins TRBV21-1 to TRBJ1-2; TRBD1, the table's D call, lacks a check against the DNA. TRBV21-1 is a pseudogene segment. The CDR3 loop spans 13 amino acids. CDR3 DNA: TGTGCCAGCACCGCACAGGGTAACTATGGCTACACCTTC. Protein sequence: CASTAQGNYGYTF.

The chain employs TRBV9 and TRBJ2-3; 8 positions agree with TRBD2. The germline V gene has CDR1 SGDLS and CDR2 YYNGEE. Losses at the gene ends were 0 bases for V and 6 bases for J; bases not matched to a gene: 6. The CDR3 covers 15 residues. CDR3 residues: CASSVAGGLSDTQYF. The CDR3 nucleotides read TGTGCCAGCAGCGTAGCGGGGGGGCTTTCTGATACGCAGTATTTT. The full variable domain, with the rest looked up from reference TRBV9 and TRBJ2-3, is DSGVTQTPKHLITATGQRVTLRCSPRSGDLSVYWYQQSLDQGLQFLIQYYNGEERAKGNILERFSAQQFPDLHSELNLSSLELGDSALYFCASSVAGGLSDTQYFGPGTRLTVL.

The chain couples TRBV29-1 to TRBJ2-6; the match to TRBD1 covers 7 bases. This CDR3 is built from 16 residues. Germline V gene data show CDR1 as SQVTM and CDR2 as ANQGSEA. The V and J ends lost 1 base and 2 bases, in that order; junction bases with no gene match: 5. In nucleotides, the CDR3 is TGCAGCGTTGAAGGTCTGAGGGGGCCTGGGGCCAACGTCCTGACTTTC. This gives the protein CSVEGLRGPGANVLTF.

J is TRBJ2-2 and V is TRBV7-9; the D gene is possibly TRBD1 (5 bases). Trimming took off 0 bases at V and 6 bases at J, with 14 bases between the two ends. CDR1 and CDR2 (germline): SEHNR, FQNEAQ (reference sequence). The length of the CDR3 is 16 residues. The CDR3, as DNA: TGTGCCAGCAGCTTAGCGCTGGGGCAGGGTTCCGGGGAGCTGTTTTTT. This translates into CASSLALGQGSGELFF.

The chain couples TRBV2 to TRBJ2-3; weak D call: TRBD1 (6 bases). The ends were cut back, 3 bases at V and 3 bases at J, with 7 bases in the middle. CDR1 is SNHLY, CDR2 FYNNEI, per germline. This CDR3 comprises 13 residues. As DNA, the CDR3 is TGTGCCAGCAGTGATACAGGGACAGATACGCAGTATTTT. This encodes CASSDTGTDTQYF.

The CDR3: CASSSGGTDTQYF. The CDR3 DNA reads TGTGCCAGCAGTAGCGGGGGGACAGATACGCAGTATTTT. The chain joins TRBV25-1 to TRBJ2-3; 9 nucleotides match TRBD2. Per germline, CDR1 MGHDK and CDR2 SYGVNS. Trimming cost V 5 bases and J 3 bases; bases outside gene matches: 0. The CDR3 runs 13 residues.

The V gene is TRBV7-9, the J gene TRBJ1-1; D not certain. Trimming took 10 bases from V and 1 from J, leaving 16 bases between them. Germline V gene sequence: CDR1 SEHNR, CDR2 FQNEAQ (reference sequence). This CDR3 has 14 residues. The CDR3 nucleotides are TGTGCCATACTTTATGGGGAGGGGAACACTGAAGCTTTCTTT. Translation gives CAILYGEGNTEAFF.